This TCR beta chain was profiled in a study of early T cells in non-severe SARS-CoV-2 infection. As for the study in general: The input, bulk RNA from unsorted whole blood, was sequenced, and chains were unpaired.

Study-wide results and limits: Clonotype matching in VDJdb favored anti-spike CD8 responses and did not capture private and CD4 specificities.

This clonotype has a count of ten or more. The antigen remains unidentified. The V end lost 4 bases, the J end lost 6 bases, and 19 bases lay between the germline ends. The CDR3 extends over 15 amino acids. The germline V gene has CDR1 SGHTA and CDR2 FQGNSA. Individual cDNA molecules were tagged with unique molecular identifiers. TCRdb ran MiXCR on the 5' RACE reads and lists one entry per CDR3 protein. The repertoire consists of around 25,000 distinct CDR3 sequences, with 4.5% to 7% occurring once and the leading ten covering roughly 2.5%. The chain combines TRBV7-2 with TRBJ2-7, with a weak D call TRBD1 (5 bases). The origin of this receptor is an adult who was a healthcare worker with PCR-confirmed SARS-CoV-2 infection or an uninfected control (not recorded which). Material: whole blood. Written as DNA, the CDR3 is TGTGCCAGCAGCTACCGACAAACCACAGGTGGCGAGCAGTACTTC. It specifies CASSYRQTTGGEQYF. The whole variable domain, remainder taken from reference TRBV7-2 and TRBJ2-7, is GAGVSQSPSNKVTEKGKDVELRCDPISGHTALYWYRQSLGQGLEFLIYFQGNSAPDKSGLPSDRFSAERTGGSVSTLTIQRTQQEDSAVYLCASSYRQTTGGEQYFGPGTRLTVT.